These T cell receptor beta chains were read from a single sample in a study of T-cell memory formation after mild COVID-19. TCRdb re-called the 5' RACE reads with MiXCR, one entry per CDR3 protein. The sample lists 140,000 to 150,000 distinct CDR3 sequences, about 25% occurring once. The sequencing input was PBMCs or a T cell subset sorted from them (not recorded which). These receptors all stem from an adult woman who had mild COVID-19 (a few samples of this study predate the infection). Cell type and time point are not known. Both conserved end residues are trimmed from each CDR3. The D gene is left open where the match is weak.

V gene: TRBV20-1
D gene: .
J gene: TRBJ1-2
CDR3 protein: SAGDIGLVDGYT

V gene: TRBV18
D gene: .
J gene: TRBJ2-7
CDR3 protein: ASSPGSEQY

V gene: TRBV4-1
D gene: .
J gene: TRBJ2-7
CDR3 protein: ASSQAGRPYEQY

V gene: TRBV7-9
D gene: TRBD1
J gene: TRBJ1-2
CDR3 protein: ASSSTGGADYGYT

V gene: TRBV27
D gene: TRBD1
J gene: TRBJ1-3
CDR3 protein: ASSPDRGESENTIY

V gene: TRBV24-1
D gene: .
J gene: TRBJ2-2
CDR3 protein: ATQEEQIGTGELF

V gene: TRBV4-1
D gene: TRBD1
J gene: TRBJ1-6
CDR3 protein: ASSHREQGVNSPLH

V gene: TRBV29-1
D gene: .
J gene: TRBJ2-1
CDR3 protein: SVGAGSEQF

V gene: TRBV20-1
D gene: .
J gene: TRBJ1-2
CDR3 protein: SARAGTLLGYT

V gene: TRBV7-9
D gene: .
J gene: TRBJ2-1
CDR3 protein: ASSSRGLPYNEQF

V gene: TRBV7-6
D gene: TRBD1
J gene: TRBJ1-1
CDR3 protein: ASSIGGAGTEAF

V gene: TRBV13
D gene: TRBD1
J gene: TRBJ1-6
CDR3 protein: ASSLGDRGPSPLH

V gene: TRBV7-9
D gene: TRBD1
J gene: TRBJ2-1
CDR3 protein: ASSPALRGQTYNEQF

V gene: TRBV7-6
D gene: TRBD2
J gene: TRBJ2-1
CDR3 protein: ASSLGSGGPGSTWF

V gene: TRBV5-6
D gene: TRBD2
J gene: TRBJ2-7
CDR3 protein: ASTLDSGSRYEQY

V gene: TRBV27
D gene: TRBD1
J gene: TRBJ2-1
CDR3 protein: ASTPTGLDEQF

V gene: TRBV15
D gene: TRBD2
J gene: TRBJ2-1
CDR3 protein: ATNTNPTGGAYNEQF

V gene: TRBV9
D gene: .
J gene: TRBJ1-2
CDR3 protein: ASSVAREGYGYT

V gene: TRBV7-9
D gene: .
J gene: TRBJ2-2
CDR3 protein: ASSVALGRTGELF

V gene: TRBV7-9
D gene: .
J gene: TRBJ2-7
CDR3 protein: ASRQSSQNPYEQY

V gene: TRBV10-3
D gene: .
J gene: TRBJ2-3
CDR3 protein: AISDPGLGSDTQY

V gene: TRBV5-5
D gene: .
J gene: TRBJ1-1
CDR3 protein: ASLDLNTEAF

V gene: TRBV19
D gene: TRBD1
J gene: TRBJ2-1
CDR3 protein: ASSLGTGLPGEQF

V gene: TRBV7-9
D gene: .
J gene: TRBJ2-3
CDR3 protein: ASSPPPSHTQY

V gene: TRBV5-1
D gene: TRBD1
J gene: TRBJ2-7
CDR3 protein: ASSRTGGAEQY

V gene: TRBV6-2/TRBV6-3
D gene: TRBD1
J gene: TRBJ1-1
CDR3 protein: ASSPGQGPQAF

V gene: TRBV11-2
D gene: .
J gene: TRBJ1-5
CDR3 protein: ASSIGTGGPQH

V gene: TRBV12-3/TRBV12-4
D gene: TRBD1
J gene: TRBJ1-2
CDR3 protein: ASSPTGSDGYT

V gene: TRBV5-6
D gene: .
J gene: TRBJ2-1
CDR3 protein: ASSLGAAGKLNEQF

V gene: TRBV11-2
D gene: .
J gene: TRBJ2-5
CDR3 protein: ASSLKAYQETQY

V gene: TRBV12-3/TRBV12-4
D gene: TRBD1
J gene: TRBJ1-4
CDR3 protein: ASTLTGGNEKLF

V gene: TRBV7-6
D gene: TRBD2
J gene: TRBJ2-1
CDR3 protein: ASSLGAGGHNEQF

V gene: TRBV2
D gene: .
J gene: TRBJ2-1
CDR3 protein: APRGGGPLHSYNEQF

V gene: TRBV6-6
D gene: .
J gene: TRBJ1-1
CDR3 protein: ASSLGALNTEAF

V gene: TRBV5-1
D gene: TRBD1
J gene: TRBJ2-1
CDR3 protein: ASSAIWDREDEQF

V gene: TRBV12-3/TRBV12-4
D gene: .
J gene: TRBJ2-1
CDR3 protein: ASSTGPGQSTVYNEQF

V gene: TRBV7-9
D gene: .
J gene: TRBJ1-1
CDR3 protein: ASSHGDTEAF

V gene: TRBV12-3/TRBV12-4
D gene: .
J gene: TRBJ1-5
CDR3 protein: ASSDSGGNQPQH

V gene: TRBV10-1
D gene: .
J gene: TRBJ2-5
CDR3 protein: ASSVFRQY

V gene: TRBV7-6
D gene: TRBD2
J gene: TRBJ2-3
CDR3 protein: ASSLKTSGSYTDTQY

V gene: TRBV4-2
D gene: TRBD2
J gene: TRBJ2-3
CDR3 protein: ASSLKRGGVTDTQY

V gene: TRBV27
D gene: .
J gene: TRBJ2-2
CDR3 protein: ASSHSAGELF